This T cell receptor (beta chain) was sequenced for a study of OX40 agonist ivuxolimab in advanced cancers. Study findings and constraints: Patients who responded partially at 0.1-3.0 mg/kg showed clonal expansion ranking among the lowest. In CD8+ T cells, expanded clones were on average more numerous than in CD4+.

This clone has just one count. The target antigen is unknown. V was shortened by 4 bases and J by 5 bases, with 10 bases between the two germline ends. The CDR3 is 13 amino acids. Germline CDR1 and CDR2: SGHRS and YFSETQ. Patients who had autoimmune disease history or got systemic immunosuppression were left out. Blood samples were obtained at baseline, cycle 4 day 1, and cycle 7 day 1. Repertoires were generated with immunoSEQ multiplex PCR, while TCRdb's copy carries only in-frame clones and drops some. The data hold about 46,000 clones, with over 75% observed a single time. Sequenced material: CD4+ or CD8+ T cells sorted from blood, taken in a trial of the OX40 agonist ivuxolimab. The clonotype comes from an adult with an advanced solid tumor such as melanoma, head and neck, liver or kidney cancer. This sequence joins TRBV5-1 and TRBJ2-1, with D possibly matching TRBD2 (6 bases). CDR3 in amino acids: CASSAGLDNEQFF. The CDR3 DNA follows: TGCGCCAGCAGCGCGGGACTTGACAATGAGCAGTTCTTC. Full variable domain (missing parts from reference TRBV5-1 and TRBJ2-1): KAGVTQTPRYLIKTRGQQVTLSCSPISGHRSVSWYQQTPGQGLQFLFEYFSETQRNKGNFPGRFSGRQFSNSRSEMNVSTLELGDSALYLCASSAGLDNEQFFGPGTRLTVL.